This T cell receptor (beta chain) was captured in a study of Ad26.COV2.S vaccination and SARS-CoV-2 variants. Study-level information: Administration of Ad26.COV2.S was intramuscular, either once or twice 56 days apart. Study observations and caveats: Overall T cell responses may have been underestimated by the analyses of TCR breadth and depth. Comparable non-spike TCR breadth was observed in vaccine and placebo recipients.

This clone turned up a few times. Its antigen is as yet unknown. Stated treatment: over 15 received Ad26.COV2.S at low or high dose, single or two shots; about five received placebo; per-sample allocation not given. The samples were gathered on day 63 after the first injection of vaccine or placebo. Trimming removed 0 bases at V and 5 bases at J, with 5 bases between. Germline values: CDR1 MNHEY, CDR2 SVGEGT. This CDR3 is 13 amino acids long. Using immunoSEQ multiplex PCR, the repertoire was profiled, and TCRdb retains in-frame clones only, with some absent. The table shows approximately 350,000 clones, with approximately 83% occurring only once.

V gene TRBV6-2 or TRBV6-3 combines with J gene TRBJ2-1; D is unresolved. This sequence was found in a person between 18 and 60 years old who received the Ad26.COV2.S COVID-19 vaccine or a placebo. This specimen consisted of peripheral blood, obtained in a trial of Ad26.COV2.S vaccine versus placebo. CDR3 nucleotides: TGTGCCAGCAGTTACTCCGTTGACAATGAGCAGTTCTTC. This codes for CASSYSVDNEQFF.